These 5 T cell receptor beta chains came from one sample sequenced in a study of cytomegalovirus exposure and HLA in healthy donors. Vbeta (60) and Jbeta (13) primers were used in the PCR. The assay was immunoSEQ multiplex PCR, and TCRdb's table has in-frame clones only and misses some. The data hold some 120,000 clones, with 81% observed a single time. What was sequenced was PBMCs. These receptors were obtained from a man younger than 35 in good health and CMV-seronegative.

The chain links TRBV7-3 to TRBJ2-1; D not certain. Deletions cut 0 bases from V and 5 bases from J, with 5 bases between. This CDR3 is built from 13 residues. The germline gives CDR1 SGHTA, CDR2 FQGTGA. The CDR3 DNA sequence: TGTGCCAGCAGCTTAACGTCTAACAATGAGCAGTTCTTC. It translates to CASSLTSNNEQFF.

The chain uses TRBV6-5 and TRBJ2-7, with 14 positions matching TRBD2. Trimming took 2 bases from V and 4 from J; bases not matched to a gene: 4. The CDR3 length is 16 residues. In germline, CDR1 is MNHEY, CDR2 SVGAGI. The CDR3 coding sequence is TGTGCCAGCAGTTACCTGACTAGCGGGGGGGGGTACGAGCAGTACTTC. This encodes CASSYLTSGGGYEQYF.

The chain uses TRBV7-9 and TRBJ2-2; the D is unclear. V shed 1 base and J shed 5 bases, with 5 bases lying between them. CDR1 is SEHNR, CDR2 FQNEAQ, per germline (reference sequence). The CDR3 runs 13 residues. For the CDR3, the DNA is TGTGCCAGCAGCTTAGGACAAACCGGGGAGCTGTTTTTT. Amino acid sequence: CASSLGQTGELFF.

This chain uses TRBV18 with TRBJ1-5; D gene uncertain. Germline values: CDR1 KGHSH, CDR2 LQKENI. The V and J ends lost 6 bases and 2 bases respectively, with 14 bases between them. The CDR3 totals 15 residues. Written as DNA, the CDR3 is TGTGCCAGCTCGCCAGGCTTCGGAGGCAATCAGCCCCAGCATTTT. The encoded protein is CASSPGFGGNQPQHF.

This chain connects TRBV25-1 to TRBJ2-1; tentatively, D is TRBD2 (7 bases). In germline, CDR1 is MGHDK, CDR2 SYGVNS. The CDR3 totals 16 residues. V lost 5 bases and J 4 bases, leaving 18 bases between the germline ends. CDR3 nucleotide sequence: TGTGCCAGCAGTCCCCTTCGCGGGGGCTCTTACAATGAGCAGTTCTTC. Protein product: CASSPLRGGSYNEQFF. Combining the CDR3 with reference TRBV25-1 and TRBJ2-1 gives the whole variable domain EADIYQTPRYLVIGTGKKITLECSQTMGHDKMYWYQQDPGMELHLIHYSYGVNSTEKGDLSSESTVSRIRTEHFPLTLESARPSHTSQYLCASSPLRGGSYNEQFFGPGTRLTVL.